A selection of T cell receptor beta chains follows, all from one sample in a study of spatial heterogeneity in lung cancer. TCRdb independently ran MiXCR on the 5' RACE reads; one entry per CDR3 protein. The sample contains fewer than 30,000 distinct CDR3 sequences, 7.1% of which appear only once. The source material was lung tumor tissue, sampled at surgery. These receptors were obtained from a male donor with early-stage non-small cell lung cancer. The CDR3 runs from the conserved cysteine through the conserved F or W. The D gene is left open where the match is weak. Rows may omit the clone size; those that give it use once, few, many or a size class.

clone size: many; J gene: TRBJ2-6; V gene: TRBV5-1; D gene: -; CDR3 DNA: TGCGCCAGCAGCAACGGGGCGCTGACCTTCTCTGGGGCCAACGTCCTGACTTTC; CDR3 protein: CASSNGALTFSGANVLTF
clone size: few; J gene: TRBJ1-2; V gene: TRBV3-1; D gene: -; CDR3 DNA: TGTGCCAGCAGCCAAGACCCGTTTAACTATGGCTACACCTTC; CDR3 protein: CASSQDPFNYGYTF
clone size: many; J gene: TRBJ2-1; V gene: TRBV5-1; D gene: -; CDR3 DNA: TGCGCCAGCAGCACCACCGCCGGGACCACCCACAATGAGCAGTTCTTC; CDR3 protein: CASSTTAGTTHNEQFF
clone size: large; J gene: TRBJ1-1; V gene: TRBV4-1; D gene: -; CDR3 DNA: TGCGCCAGCAGCCTCCCATCGCCGGGGAACACTGAAGCTTTCTTT; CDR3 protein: CASSLPSPGNTEAFF
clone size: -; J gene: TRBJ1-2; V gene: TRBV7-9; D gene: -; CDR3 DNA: TGTGCCAGCAGCTTAGACGGGAAATATGGCTACACCTTT; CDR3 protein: CASSLDGKYGYTF
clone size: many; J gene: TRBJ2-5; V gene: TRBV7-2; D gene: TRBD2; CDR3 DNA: TGTGCCAGCAGCTTAAGTGCTAGCGGGGGCCAAGAGACCCAGTACTTC; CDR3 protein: CASSLSASGGQETQYF
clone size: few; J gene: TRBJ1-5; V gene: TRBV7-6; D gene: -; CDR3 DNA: TGTGCCAGCAGCTTATCTTGGGGTGAGCAGCCCCAGCATTTT; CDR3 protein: CASSLSWGEQPQHF
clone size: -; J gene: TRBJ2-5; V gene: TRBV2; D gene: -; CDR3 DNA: TGTGCCAGCAGTCGTTCGTCAATTAAGGAGACCCAGTACTTC; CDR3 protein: CASSRSSIKETQYF
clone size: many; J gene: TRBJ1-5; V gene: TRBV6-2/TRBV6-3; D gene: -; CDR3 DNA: TGTGCCAGCAGGCCGGGACTCTATAGCAATCAGCCCCAGCATTTT; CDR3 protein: CASRPGLYSNQPQHF
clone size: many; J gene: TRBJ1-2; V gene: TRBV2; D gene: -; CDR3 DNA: TGTGCCAGCAGTGAAAGCTACGGCCCCGAGACCCGTGGCTTAAGCTACACCTTC; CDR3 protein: CASSESYGPETRGLSYTF
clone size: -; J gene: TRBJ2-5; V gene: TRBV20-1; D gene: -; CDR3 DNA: TGCAGTGCTAGATATGCACAAGAGACCCAGTACTTC; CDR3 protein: CSARYAQETQYF
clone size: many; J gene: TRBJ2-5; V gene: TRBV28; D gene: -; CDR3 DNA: TGTGCCAGCAGTTTATTGGGCAGGCAAGAGACCCAGTACTTC; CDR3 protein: CASSLLGRQETQYF
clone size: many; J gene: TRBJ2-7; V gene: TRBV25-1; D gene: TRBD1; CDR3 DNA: TGTGCCAGCAGTACGACAGGGAACTCCTACGAGCAGTACTTC; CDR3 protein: CASSTTGNSYEQYF
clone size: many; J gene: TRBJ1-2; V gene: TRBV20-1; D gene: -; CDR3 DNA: TGCAGTGCTAGCCAGGGCCGCTATGGCTACACCTTC; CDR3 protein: CSASQGRYGYTF
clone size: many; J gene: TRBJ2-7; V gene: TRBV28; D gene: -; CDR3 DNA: TGTGCCAGCAGTTTACCGGGACATTCCTACGAGCAGTACTTC; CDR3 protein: CASSLPGHSYEQYF
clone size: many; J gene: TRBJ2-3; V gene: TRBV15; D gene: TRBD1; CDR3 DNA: TGTGCCACCGGACCTCCCGGGACAGGGCGACATACGCAGTATTTT; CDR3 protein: CATGPPGTGRHTQYF
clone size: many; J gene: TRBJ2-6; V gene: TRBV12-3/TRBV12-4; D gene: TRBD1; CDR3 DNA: TGTGCCAGCAGTTTAAGGGACAGGGGGTTCCCTGGGGCCAACGTCCTGACTTTC; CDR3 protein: CASSLRDRGFPGANVLTF
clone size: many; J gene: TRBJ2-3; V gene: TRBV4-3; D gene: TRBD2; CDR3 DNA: TGCGCCAGCAGCCAAGGGGCTAGCGGGTCCTCAGATACGCAGTATTTT; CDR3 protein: CASSQGASGSSDTQYF
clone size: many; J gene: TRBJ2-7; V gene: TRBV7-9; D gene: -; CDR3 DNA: TGTGCCAGCAGCCTCAACTCCGCTGCCTACGAGCAGTACTTC; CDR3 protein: CASSLNSAAYEQYF
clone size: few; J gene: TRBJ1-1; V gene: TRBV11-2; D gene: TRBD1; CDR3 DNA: TGTGCCAGCAGCTTATACAGGGGGGGCACTGAAGCTTTCTTT; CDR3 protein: CASSLYRGGTEAFF